This section outlines one T cell receptor (beta chain) sequence together with its context. No antigen is known for it. This table comes from immunoSEQ multiplex PCR, and its TCRdb copy is limited to in-frame clones, with some not included. The sample carries tens of thousands of clones, about 88% recorded once. Samples of blood were obtained at baseline, on cycle 4 day 1, and on cycle 7 day 1. The data derive from a study of OX40 agonist ivuxolimab in advanced cancers. Points from the study as a whole: Mean expanded clone counts were higher in CD8+ than CD4+ T cells.

The CDR3 runs 15 residues. V lost 3 bases and J 1 base, leaving 14 bases between the germline ends. CDR1 and CDR2 (germline): SGHRS, YFSETQ. Sequencing was performed on CD4+ or CD8+ T cells sorted from blood, taken in a trial of the OX40 agonist ivuxolimab. The sequence was collected from an adult with an advanced solid tumor such as melanoma, head and neck, liver or kidney cancer. The chain employs TRBV5-1 and TRBJ2-7; D not certain. The CDR3 DNA sequence: TGCGCCAGCAGCTCGCGTGGCGGAAATTCCTACGAGCAGTACTTC. Protein product: CASSSRGGNSYEQYF.